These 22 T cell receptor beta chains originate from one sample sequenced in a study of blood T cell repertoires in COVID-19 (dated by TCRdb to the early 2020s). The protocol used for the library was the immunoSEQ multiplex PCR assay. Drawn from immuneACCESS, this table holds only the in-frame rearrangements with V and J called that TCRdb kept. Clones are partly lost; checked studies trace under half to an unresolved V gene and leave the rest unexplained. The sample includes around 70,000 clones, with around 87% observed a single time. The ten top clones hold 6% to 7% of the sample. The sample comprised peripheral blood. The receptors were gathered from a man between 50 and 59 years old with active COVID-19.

Written as DNA, the CDR3 is TGTGCCATCAGTCGACAGGGGGACAATGAGCAGTTCTTC. This translates into CAISRQGDNEQFF. This chain connects TRBV10-3 to TRBJ2-1; 9 bases are shared with TRBD1. The germline V gene encodes CDR1 ENHRY and CDR2 SYGVKD. The CDR3 is 13 residues long. V lost 5 bases, J lost 5 bases, and 1 base stayed unmatched.

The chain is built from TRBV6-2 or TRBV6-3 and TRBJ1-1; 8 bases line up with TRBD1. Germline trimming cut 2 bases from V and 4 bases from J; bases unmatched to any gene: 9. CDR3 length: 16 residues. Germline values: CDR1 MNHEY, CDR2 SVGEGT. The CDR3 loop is CASSYTAGGVFTEAFF. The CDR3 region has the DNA TGTGCCAGCAGTTACACTGCAGGGGGCGTATTCACTGAAGCTTTCTTT.

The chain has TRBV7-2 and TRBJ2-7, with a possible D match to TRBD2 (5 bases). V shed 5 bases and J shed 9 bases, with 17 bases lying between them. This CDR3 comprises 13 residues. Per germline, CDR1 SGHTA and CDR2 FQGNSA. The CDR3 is CASSRDYSLGQYF. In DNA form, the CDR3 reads TGTGCCAGCAGCCGAGACTACTCCCTCGGGCAGTACTTC.

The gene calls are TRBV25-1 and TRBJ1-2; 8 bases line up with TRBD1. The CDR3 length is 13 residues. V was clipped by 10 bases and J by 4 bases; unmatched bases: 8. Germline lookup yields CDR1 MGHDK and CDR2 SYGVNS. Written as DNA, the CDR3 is TGTGCCACCCCAACTGACAGGGGCTATGGCTACACCTTC. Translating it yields CATPTDRGYGYTF.

The CDR3 reads CASSRQDNTEAFF. The CDR3 DNA reads as TGTGCCAGCAGCCGACAGGATAACACTGAAGCTTTCTTT. The genes are TRBV7-8 and TRBJ1-1; D perhaps matches TRBD1 (6 bases). CDR1 is SGHVS, CDR2 FQNEAQ, per germline. This CDR3 contains 13 residues. V shed 5 bases and J shed 2 bases, with 9 bases lying between them.

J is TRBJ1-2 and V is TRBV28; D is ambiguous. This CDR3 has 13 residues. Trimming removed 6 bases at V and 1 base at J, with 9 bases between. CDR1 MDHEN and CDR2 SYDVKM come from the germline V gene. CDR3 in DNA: TGTGCCAGCAGCCGCGGAGTTAACTATGGCTACACCTTC. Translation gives CASSRGVNYGYTF.

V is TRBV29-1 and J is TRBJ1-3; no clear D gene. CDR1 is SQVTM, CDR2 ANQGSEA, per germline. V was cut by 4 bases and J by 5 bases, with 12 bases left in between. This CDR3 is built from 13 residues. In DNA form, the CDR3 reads TGCAGCGTTGTGGGCCTACTTCGAAACACCATATATTTT. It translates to CSVVGLLRNTIYF.

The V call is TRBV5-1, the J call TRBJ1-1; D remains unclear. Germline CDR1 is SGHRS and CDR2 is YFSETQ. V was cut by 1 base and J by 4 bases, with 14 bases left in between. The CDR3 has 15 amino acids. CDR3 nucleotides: TGCGCCAGCAGCTTGTGGGCGGGCTCGGTCACTGAAGCTTTCTTT. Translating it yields CASSLWAGSVTEAFF.

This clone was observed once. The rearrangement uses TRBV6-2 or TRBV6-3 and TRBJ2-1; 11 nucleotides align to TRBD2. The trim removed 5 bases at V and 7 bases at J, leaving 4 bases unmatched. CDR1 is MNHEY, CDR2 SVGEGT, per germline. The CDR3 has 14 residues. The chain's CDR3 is CASSLSGRGNEQFF. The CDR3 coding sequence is TGTGCCAGCAGTCTTAGCGGGAGGGGGAATGAGCAGTTCTTC.

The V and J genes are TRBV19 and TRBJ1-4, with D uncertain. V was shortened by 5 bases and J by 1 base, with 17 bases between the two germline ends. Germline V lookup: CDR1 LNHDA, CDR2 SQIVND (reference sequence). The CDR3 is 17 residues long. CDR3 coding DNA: TGTGCCAGTAGTCTAACGGTACTGACGGGAACTAATGAAAAACTGTTTTTT. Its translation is CASSLTVLTGTNEKLFF.

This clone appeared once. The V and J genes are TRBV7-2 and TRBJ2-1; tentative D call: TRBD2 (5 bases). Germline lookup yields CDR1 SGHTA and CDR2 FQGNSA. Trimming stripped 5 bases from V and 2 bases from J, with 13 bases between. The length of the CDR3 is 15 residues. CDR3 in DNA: TGTGCCAGCAGCCCCGGACCGGGGACCTACAATGAGCAGTTCTTC. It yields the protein CASSPGPGTYNEQFF.

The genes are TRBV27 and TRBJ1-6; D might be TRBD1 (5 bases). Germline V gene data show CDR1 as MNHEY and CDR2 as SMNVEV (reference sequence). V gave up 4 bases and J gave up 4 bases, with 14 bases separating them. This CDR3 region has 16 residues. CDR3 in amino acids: CASSSGIGGYNSPLHF. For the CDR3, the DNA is TGTGCCAGCAGTTCAGGGATCGGAGGGTATAATTCACCCCTCCACTTT.

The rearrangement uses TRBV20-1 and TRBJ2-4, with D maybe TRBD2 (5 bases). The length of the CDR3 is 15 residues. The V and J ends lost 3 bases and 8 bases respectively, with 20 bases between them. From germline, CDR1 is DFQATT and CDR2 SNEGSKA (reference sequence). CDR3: CSASDERTGSDIQYF. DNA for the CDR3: TGCAGTGCTAGTGATGAGCGGACGGGGTCGGACATTCAGTACTTC.

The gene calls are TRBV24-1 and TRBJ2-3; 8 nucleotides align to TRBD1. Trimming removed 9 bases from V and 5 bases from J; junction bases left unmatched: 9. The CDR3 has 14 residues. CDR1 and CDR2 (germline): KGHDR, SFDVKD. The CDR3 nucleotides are TGTGCCACCTCCCGTGGACAGGGCCAAGATACGCAGTATTTT. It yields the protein CATSRGQGQDTQYF.

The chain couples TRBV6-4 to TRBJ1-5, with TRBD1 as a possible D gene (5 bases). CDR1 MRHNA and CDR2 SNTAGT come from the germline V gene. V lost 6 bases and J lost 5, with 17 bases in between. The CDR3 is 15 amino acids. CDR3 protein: CASRSQAGGDQPQHF. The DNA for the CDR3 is TGTGCCAGCAGATCCCAGGCGGGGGGGGATCAGCCCCAGCATTTT.

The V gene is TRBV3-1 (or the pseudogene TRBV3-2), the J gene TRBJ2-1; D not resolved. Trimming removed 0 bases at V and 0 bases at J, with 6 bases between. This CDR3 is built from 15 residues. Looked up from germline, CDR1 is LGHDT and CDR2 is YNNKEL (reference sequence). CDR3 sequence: CASSQDPSSYNEQFF. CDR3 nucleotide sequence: TGTGCCAGCAGCCAAGACCCGAGCTCCTACAATGAGCAGTTCTTC.

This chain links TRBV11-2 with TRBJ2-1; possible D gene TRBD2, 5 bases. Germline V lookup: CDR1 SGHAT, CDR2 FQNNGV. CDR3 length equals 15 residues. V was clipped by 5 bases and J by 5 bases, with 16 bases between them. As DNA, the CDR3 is TGTGCCAGCAGCCGCGGGCGGAGGTCCCACAATGAGCAGTTCTTC. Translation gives CASSRGRRSHNEQFF.

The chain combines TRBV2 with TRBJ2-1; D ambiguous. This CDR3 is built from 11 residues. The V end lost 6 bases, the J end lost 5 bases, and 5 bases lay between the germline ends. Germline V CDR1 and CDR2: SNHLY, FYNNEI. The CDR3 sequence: CASRPDNEQFF. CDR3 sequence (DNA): TGTGCCAGCAGGCCAGACAATGAGCAGTTCTTC. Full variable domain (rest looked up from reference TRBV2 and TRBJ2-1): EPEVTQTPSHQVTQMGQEVILRCVPISNHLYFYWYRQILGQKVEFLVSFYNNEISEKSEIFDDQFSVERPDGSNFTLKIRSTKLEDSAMYFCASRPDNEQFFGPGTRLTVL.

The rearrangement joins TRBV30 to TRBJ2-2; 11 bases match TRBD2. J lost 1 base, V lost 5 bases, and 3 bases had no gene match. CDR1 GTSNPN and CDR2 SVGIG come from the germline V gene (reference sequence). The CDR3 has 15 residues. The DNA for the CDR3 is TGTGCCTGGGCGCTAGCGGGGGGGAACACCGGGGAGCTGTTTTTT. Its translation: CAWALAGGNTGELFF.

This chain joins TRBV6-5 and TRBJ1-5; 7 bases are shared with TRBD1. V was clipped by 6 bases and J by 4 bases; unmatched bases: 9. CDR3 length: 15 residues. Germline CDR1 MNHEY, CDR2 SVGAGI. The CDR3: CASRRGQDPNQPQHF. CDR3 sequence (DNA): TGTGCCAGCAGACGCGGACAGGACCCTAATCAGCCCCAGCATTTT.

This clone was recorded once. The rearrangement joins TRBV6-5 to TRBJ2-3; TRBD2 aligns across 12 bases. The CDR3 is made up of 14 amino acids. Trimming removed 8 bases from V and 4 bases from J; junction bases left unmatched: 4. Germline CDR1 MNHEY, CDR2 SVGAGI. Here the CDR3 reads CASSGLAGADTQYF. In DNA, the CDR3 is TGTGCCAGCTCGGGACTAGCGGGTGCAGATACGCAGTATTTT.

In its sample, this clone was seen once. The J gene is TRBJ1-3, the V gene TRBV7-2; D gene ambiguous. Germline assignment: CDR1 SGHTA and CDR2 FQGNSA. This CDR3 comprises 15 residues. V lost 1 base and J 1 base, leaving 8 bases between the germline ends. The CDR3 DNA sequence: TGTGCCAGCAGCTTAGGGCCGGGGTCTGGAAACACCATATATTTT. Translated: CASSLGPGSGNTIYF.